A selection of T cell receptor beta chains follows, all from one sample in a study of T-cell reconstitution after alpha-beta-depleted transplantation in children. TCRdb passed the PCR reads through MiXCR, listing each CDR3 protein once. Of about 690,000 distinct CDR3 sequences detected, 16% appear once; the ten largest clones hold 0.85% to 1.3%. Sample: PBMCs from the stem cell graft donor, taken from the stem cell graft. All receptors come from a human donor who donated a stem cell graft to a child with acute myeloid leukemia. CDR3s include the opening cysteine and the closing phenylalanine or tryptophan. Each record gives: J gene, D gene, clone size, V gene, CDR3 DNA, CDR3 protein. A D gene is named only where the DNA matches it firmly. A clone size is listed for some rows: how often the clone was seen (once, few, many), or a class if it is expanded.

>TRBJ2-2|TRBD1|few|TRBV5-1
TGCGCCAGCAGCTTGGAAGGGGGCAGGACCGGGGAGCTGTTTTTT
CASSLEGGRTGELFF
>TRBJ1-1|NA|few|TRBV3-1
TGTGCCAGCAGCCAATGGTCGAACACTGAAGCTTTCTTT
CASSQWSNTEAFF
>TRBJ2-5|NA|few|TRBV7-2
TGTGCCAGCAGCTCCCCGGGATGGGAGACCCAGTACTTC
CASSSPGWETQYF
>TRBJ2-7|NA|many|TRBV20-1
TGCAGTGCTAGGCCGAGGGGACGCTACGAGCAGTACTTC
CSARPRGRYEQYF
>TRBJ2-7|NA|NA|TRBV20-1
TGCAGTGCTAGAGATCGAACAGACCCCTACGAGCAGTACTTC
CSARDRTDPYEQYF
>TRBJ1-2|NA|few|TRBV12-3/TRBV12-4
TGTGCCAGCAAGGGGAATGGCTACACCTTC
CASKGNGYTF
>TRBJ2-7|NA|many|TRBV5-5
TGTGCCAGCAGCTTGGAATTACAGGCAACCTACGAGCAGTACTTC
CASSLELQATYEQYF
>TRBJ1-2|NA|many|TRBV5-6
TGTGCCAGCAGCTTGAGAGGGGCAGTCGTTAATGGCTACACCTTC
CASSLRGAVVNGYTF
>TRBJ2-1|NA|many|TRBV18
TGTGCCAGCTCACCTACCTCGTCTCCGGACAATGAGCAGTTCTTC
CASSPTSSPDNEQFF
>TRBJ2-1|NA|few|TRBV7-9
TGTGCCAGCAGCTTAGGAGGTTATCGGGTCAATGAGCAGTTCTTC
CASSLGGYRVNEQFF
>TRBJ1-5|NA|once|TRBV4-3
TGCGCCAGCAGCCCGGGCGTATACCAGCCCCAGCATTTT
CASSPGVYQPQHF
>TRBJ2-2|NA|NA|TRBV25-1
TGTGCCAGCAGTGAATGGGCAGGGTACACCGGGGAGCTGTTTTTT
CASSEWAGYTGELFF